One sample yielded the 20 T cell receptor beta chains listed below, sequenced in a study of blood T cell repertoires in COVID-19. Profiled with immunoSEQ multiplex PCR; TCRdb holds only in-frame clones, not every one. The table has approximately 50,000 clones, about 82% seen once. The sequenced material came from peripheral blood. The source of these receptors is an elderly woman with acute or convalescent COVID-19.

This chain uses TRBV2 with TRBJ2-7, with TRBD1 matching 7 bases. The CDR3 is made up of 13 amino acids. V shed 7 bases and J 1 base; nucleotides not matched to a gene: 4. The germline V gene encodes CDR1 SNHLY and CDR2 FYNNEI. The CDR3 loop reads CASTRDRSYEQYF. The DNA for the CDR3 is TGTGCCAGCACCAGGGACAGATCCTACGAGCAGTACTTC.

The gene calls are TRBV4-1 and TRBJ1-3; D perhaps matches TRBD1 (6 bases). In germline, CDR1 is MGHRA, CDR2 YSYEKL. This CDR3 region has 17 residues. Trimming took off 0 bases at V and 0 bases at J, with 12 bases between the two ends. The CDR3 nucleotides read TGCGCCAGCAGCCAAGAGGGGGCCCGAGCCTCTGGAAACACCATATATTTT. It translates to CASSQEGARASGNTIYF.

J is TRBJ2-7 and V is TRBV14, with 11 bases lining up with TRBD2. This CDR3 comprises 17 residues. V shed 0 bases and J 7 bases; nucleotides not matched to a gene: 11. CDR1 SGHDN and CDR2 FVKESK come from the germline V gene. Here the CDR3 reads CASSQDYALAGGREQYF. The CDR3 nucleotides read TGTGCCAGCAGCCAAGATTACGCGCTAGCGGGGGGCCGGGAGCAGTACTTC.

The rearrangement uses TRBV24-1 and TRBJ2-2, with 9 bases matching TRBD1. The CDR3 extends over 13 amino acids. Unmatched junction bases numbered 2, after V lost 7 bases and J lost 6 bases. Germline V gene lookup returns CDR1 KGHDR and CDR2 SFDVKD. CDR3 amino acids: CATRQGASGELFF. The CDR3 DNA sequence: TGTGCCACCAGACAGGGGGCGTCCGGGGAGCTGTTTTTT.

This chain connects TRBV5-1 to TRBJ1-1; 7 bases are a match to TRBD1. J lost 10 bases, V lost 7 bases, and 10 bases had no gene match. The germline gives CDR1 SGHRS, CDR2 YFSETQ. The CDR3 has 12 amino acids. In nucleotides, the CDR3 is TGCGCCAGCCTAAACAGGGGAATTGGAGCTTTCTTT. Amino acid sequence: CASLNRGIGAFF.

The J gene is TRBJ1-2, the V gene TRBV6-6; D possibly corresponds to TRBD1 (5 bases). The CDR3 sequence is 15 residues long. Germline V gene sequence: CDR1 MNHNY, CDR2 SVGAGI (reference sequence). V lost 5 bases to trimming and J lost 0 bases, with 13 bases between them. CDR3 bases: TGTGCCAGCAGTAGAAGGGACTTTGCTAACTATGGCTACACCTTC. Its translation is CASSRRDFANYGYTF.

This sequence joins TRBV7-3 and TRBJ2-1; 11 bases match TRBD1. The germline V gene encodes CDR1 SGHTA and CDR2 FQGTGA. This CDR3 is built from 17 residues. With V trimmed by 6 bases and J by 9 bases, 16 bases remained unmatched. The CDR3 loop reads CASSLNLDRGRVGEQFF. In nucleotides, the CDR3 is TGTGCCAGCAGTCTCAACCTGGACAGGGGGCGCGTGGGTGAGCAGTTCTTC.

V gene TRBV5-1 combines with J gene TRBJ2-4; 8 nucleotides align to TRBD1. Germline values: CDR1 SGHRS, CDR2 YFSETQ. The CDR3 loop spans 17 amino acids. V lost 4 bases, J lost 0 bases, and 9 bases stayed unmatched. The CDR3 coding sequence is TGCGCCAGCAGCAACCGGGACAGGTCCCTAGCCAAAAACATTCAGTACTTC. Its translation is CASSNRDRSLAKNIQYF. The variable domain in full, completed from reference TRBV5-1 and TRBJ2-4, reads KAGVTQTPRYLIKTRGQQVTLSCSPISGHRSVSWYQQTPGQGLQFLFEYFSETQRNKGNFPGRFSGRQFSNSRSEMNVSTLELGDSALYLCASSNRDRSLAKNIQYFGAGTRLSVL.

In this sample, this clone turned up once. The J gene is TRBJ1-1, the V gene TRBV5-6; the D gene is possibly TRBD1 (6 bases). Germline V lookup: CDR1 SGHDT, CDR2 YYEEEE. V shed 5 bases and J shed 10 bases, with 15 bases lying between them. The CDR3 length is 12 residues. CDR3 in DNA: TGTGCCAGCAGGTCCAGGGGAGGGGGAGCTTTCTTT. It yields the protein CASRSRGGGAFF. The full variable domain, in which reference TRBV5-6 and TRBJ1-1 provide the parts outside the CDR3, is DAGVTQSPTHLIKTRGQQVTLRCSPKSGHDTVSWYQQALGQGPQFIFQYYEEEERQRGNFPDRFSGHQFPNYSSELNVNALLLGDSALYLCASRSRGGGAFFGQGTRLTVV.

CDR3 nucleotides: TGTGCCAGTAGTATAGACCGCGCTAACTATGGCTACACCTTC. This encodes CASSIDRANYGYTF. This chain uses TRBV19 with TRBJ1-2; D unclear. The CDR3 has 14 amino acids. Deletions cut 0 bases from V and 0 bases from J, with 5 bases between. Per the germline V gene, CDR1 is LNHDA and CDR2 is SQIVND (reference sequence).

This clone was detected only a few times. The genes are TRBV3-1 (or the pseudogene TRBV3-2) and TRBJ1-5; D is uncertain. The CDR3 length is 14 residues. Looked up from germline, CDR1 is LGHDT and CDR2 is YNNKEL (reference sequence). The ends were cut back, 1 base at V and 2 bases at J, with 6 bases in the middle. The CDR3 DNA reads TGTGCCAGCAGCCAAGGGCGGGGCAATCAGCCCCAGCATTTT. Its protein is CASSQGRGNQPQHF.

The chain couples TRBV19 to TRBJ1-2; D is unclear. The V end was cut by 6 bases, the J end by 1 base, with 15 bases between. From germline, CDR1 is LNHDA and CDR2 SQIVND (reference sequence). The length of the CDR3 is 15 residues. The CDR3, as DNA: TGTGCCAGTAGCCCTATAGCGGGGTATAACTATGGCTACACCTTC. Translated, it gives CASSPIAGYNYGYTF. The full variable domain, its missing parts supplied by reference TRBV19 and TRBJ1-2, is DGGITQSPKYLFRKEGQNVTLSCEQNLNHDAMYWYRQDPGQGLRLIYYSQIVNDFQKGDIAEGYSVSREKKESFPLTVTSAQKNPTAFYLCASSPIAGYNYGYTFGSGTRLTVV.

The chain links TRBV5-1 to TRBJ2-1; D is unclear. Germline V CDR1 and CDR2: SGHRS, YFSETQ. V was shortened by 2 bases and J by 1 base, with 10 bases between the two germline ends. The CDR3 has 15 amino acids. The CDR3 sequence: CASSFFAESYNEQFF. The CDR3 nucleotides read TGCGCCAGCAGCTTCTTCGCGGAATCCTACAATGAGCAGTTCTTC. Together with reference TRBV5-1 and TRBJ2-1, the CDR3 gives the full variable domain: KAGVTQTPRYLIKTRGQQVTLSCSPISGHRSVSWYQQTPGQGLQFLFEYFSETQRNKGNFPGRFSGRQFSNSRSEMNVSTLELGDSALYLCASSFFAESYNEQFFGPGTRLTVL.

This clone came up a few times. V and J are TRBV2 and TRBJ1-3, with a weak D call TRBD1 (5 bases). V dropped 9 bases and J dropped 3 bases, with 12 bases sitting between them. The CDR3 is 13 residues long. Germline lookup yields CDR1 SNHLY and CDR2 FYNNEI. CDR3 DNA: TGTGCCAGTACAGTACAGGTTGGAAACACCATATATTTT. Protein: CASTVQVGNTIYF.

The chain carries TRBV13 and TRBJ2-1; maybe TRBD2 (5 bases). The germline V and J ends were trimmed by 0 bases and 4 bases, with 22 bases remaining between them. The CDR3 has 19 residues. The V gene's germline CDR1 is PRHDT and CDR2 FYEKMQ (reference sequence). In DNA, the CDR3 is TGTGCCAGCAGCTTAGGCCTTCGGGCGGGCGTCCGAATATACAATGAGCAGTTCTTC. Amino acids: CASSLGLRAGVRIYNEQFF.

The J gene is TRBJ2-7, the V gene TRBV7-2, with D maybe TRBD2 (7 bases). The CDR3 is 16 residues long. Trimming took off 1 base at V and 4 bases at J, with 17 bases between the two ends. Germline CDR1 and CDR2: SGHTA and FQGNSA. The CDR3 DNA reads TGTGCCAGCAGCTTAGGTCCTAGGGGGGGATTTTACGAGCAGTACTTC. Translated, it gives CASSLGPRGGFYEQYF. The full variable domain, its missing parts supplied by reference TRBV7-2 and TRBJ2-7, is GAGVSQSPSNKVTEKGKDVELRCDPISGHTALYWYRQSLGQGLEFLIYFQGNSAPDKSGLPSDRFSAERTGGSVSTLTIQRTQQEDSAVYLCASSLGPRGGFYEQYFGPGTRLTVT.

CDR3 coding DNA: TGCGCCAGCAGCTTTGACAGGCCCACAGATACGCAGTATTTT. It encodes CASSFDRPTDTQYF. The genes are TRBV5-1 and TRBJ2-3; perhaps TRBD1 as D (6 bases). This CDR3 is built from 14 residues. The germline V gene encodes CDR1 SGHRS and CDR2 YFSETQ. The V gene lost 2 bases and the J gene lost 2 bases, with 9 bases spanning the gap.

The gene calls are TRBV3-1 (or the pseudogene TRBV3-2) and TRBJ2-1, with 8 bases that match TRBD2. Trimming cost V 4 bases and J 4 bases; bases outside gene matches: 6. This CDR3 is built from 15 residues. The V gene's germline CDR1 is LGHDT and CDR2 YNNKEL (reference sequence). The CDR3 DNA reads TGTGCCAGCAGCCCGTTTAGCGGGATTTACAATGAGCAGTTCTTC. Translating it yields CASSPFSGIYNEQFF.

DNA of the CDR3: TGTGCCAGCAGCTTTTGGGGGCTCCAAGAGACCCAGTACTTC. It encodes CASSFWGLQETQYF. This rearrangement joins TRBV7-9 to TRBJ2-5, with a tentative D call TRBD1 (6 bases). This CDR3 has 14 residues. Per the germline V gene, CDR1 is SEHNR and CDR2 is FQNEAQ (reference sequence). Trimming pared 3 bases from V and 1 base from J, leaving 9 bases between.

The chain combines TRBV28 with TRBJ2-3; D is uncertain. Trimming cost V 5 bases and J 1 base, with 10 bases left between them. CDR3 length equals 14 residues. In germline, CDR1 is MDHEN, CDR2 SYDVKM. The CDR3 loop is CASSPSPGTDTQYF. The CDR3 DNA is TGTGCCAGCAGTCCCTCCCCCGGCACAGATACGCAGTATTTT. The full variable domain, its missing parts supplied by reference TRBV28 and TRBJ2-3, is DVKVTQSSRYLVKRTGEKVFLECVQDMDHENMFWYRQDPGLGLRLIYFSYDVKMKEKGDIPEGYSVSREKKERFSLILESASTNQTSMYLCASSPSPGTDTQYFGPGTRLTVL.